These 21 T cell receptor beta chains came from one sample sequenced in a study of blood T cell repertoires in COVID-19. Produced via immunoSEQ multiplex PCR; TCRdb's table is partial and in-frame only. This repertoire shows 400,000 to 550,000 clones, 85% to 90% found once; its top ten account for 4.3%. Material: peripheral blood. The receptors were sampled from a woman aged 30 to 39 with acute or convalescent COVID-19.

With regard to this clone: A read error may produce the germline difference seen at one junction end. The J gene is TRBJ2-1, the V gene TRBV5-1; no firm D call. The CDR3 is 14 residues long. Germline lookup yields CDR1 SGHRS and CDR2 YFSETQ. DNA of the CDR3: TGCGCCAGCAACTTGATGGCCCATACAAATGAGCAGTTCTTC. Amino acids: CASNLMAHTNEQFF.

The V gene is TRBV19, the J gene TRBJ2-7; D is unresolved. CDR1 and CDR2 (germline): LNHDA, SQIVND (reference sequence). Trimming removed 6 bases at V and 2 bases at J, with 11 bases between. This CDR3 has 13 residues. The CDR3 DNA follows: TGTGCCAGTAGCCCAGGTGCCCCCTACGAGCAGTACTTC. As protein: CASSPGAPYEQYF.

The chain is built from TRBV5-1 and TRBJ2-3; 10 bases are shared with TRBD1. Germline CDR1 and CDR2: SGHRS and YFSETQ. The CDR3 spans 19 residues. Germline trimming cut 2 bases from V and 3 bases from J; bases unmatched to any gene: 15. The CDR3 DNA reads TGCGCCAGCAGCTTTCCTGAAAAGCCCGGGACAGGGGTAACAGATACGCAGTATTTT. Encoded protein: CASSFPEKPGTGVTDTQYF.

This chain connects TRBV5-4 to TRBJ2-1; TRBD2 matches at 12 bases. The CDR3 extends over 16 amino acids. V trimming: 4 bases; J trimming: 8 bases; junction bases outside the gene matches: 10. Germline V lookup: CDR1 SGHNT, CDR2 YYREEE (reference sequence). CDR3 amino acids: CASSVGVGLAGYEQFF. DNA for the CDR3: TGTGCCAGCAGCGTGGGTGTAGGACTAGCGGGGTATGAGCAGTTCTTC.

The chain couples TRBV6-5 to TRBJ2-7; D remains ambiguous. Germline V CDR1 and CDR2: MNHEY, SVGAGI. This CDR3 spans 14 amino acids. Deletions cut 6 bases from V and 2 bases from J, with 14 bases between. CDR3 in amino acids: CASSRSEPPYEQYF. In DNA form, the CDR3 reads TGTGCCAGCAGCCGCTCAGAACCCCCCTACGAGCAGTACTTC.

This clone came up a few times. V gene TRBV27 combines with J gene TRBJ1-1; TRBD1 agrees at 9 bases. Germline trimming cut 4 bases from V and 5 bases from J; bases unmatched to any gene: 2. The CDR3 is 13 residues long. The germline V gene encodes CDR1 MNHEY and CDR2 SMNVEV (reference sequence). Here the CDR3 reads CASSYRGQTEAFF. Written as DNA, the CDR3 is TGTGCCAGCAGTTACAGGGGGCAGACTGAAGCTTTCTTT.

V usage is TRBV7-6 and J usage is TRBJ2-2, with 11 bases that match TRBD2. V gave up 5 bases and J gave up 5 bases; unmatched junction bases: 10. Germline CDR1 and CDR2: SGHVS and FNYEAQ. CDR3 size: 17 residues. In nucleotides, the CDR3 is TGTGCCAGCAGCCCAGAAGATTTAGCGGGGGGGACCGGGGAGCTGTTTTTT. This translates into CASSPEDLAGGTGELFF.

The chain joins TRBV30 to TRBJ2-3; 9 bases match TRBD2. The junction had 4 bases not matched to a gene; V was cut back by 4 bases and J by 5 bases. CDR3 size: 13 residues. Germline CDR1 GTSNPN, CDR2 SVGIG (reference sequence). In nucleotides, the CDR3 is TGTGCCTGGATGCGGGGGGGCATAGATACGCAGTATTTT. It yields the protein CAWMRGGIDTQYF.

J is TRBJ1-4 and V is TRBV5-6, with unresolved D. CDR3 length equals 12 residues. Germline CDR1 reads SGHDT; CDR2 reads YYEEEE. Trimming removed 2 bases from V and 8 bases from J, with 7 bases in between. In DNA form, the CDR3 reads TGTGCCAGCAGCTTACGGGAGGAAAAACTGTTTTTT. This translates into CASSLREEKLFF.

The chain couples TRBV5-1 to TRBJ2-5, with D perhaps TRBD2 (5 bases). The germline V gene encodes CDR1 SGHRS and CDR2 YFSETQ. The CDR3 sequence is 14 residues long. Deletions cut 4 bases from V and 5 bases from J, with 15 bases between. DNA of the CDR3: TGCGCCAGCAGCCCGGGGTCCCTTCGGGAGACCCAGTACTTC. This encodes CASSPGSLRETQYF.

The J gene is TRBJ2-3, the V gene TRBV2; TRBD2 matches at 7 bases. The CDR3 runs to 18 residues. CDR1 is SNHLY and CDR2 is FYNNEI in the germline V gene. The ends lost 3 bases at V and 1 base at J; junction bases unmatched: 13. CDR3 coding DNA: TGTGCCAGCAGTGATGCTCCCCGACTAGCCGCGGGCACAGATACGCAGTATTTT. Translated, it gives CASSDAPRLAAGTDTQYF.

The rearrangement joins TRBV12-1 to TRBJ2-7; the table's TRBD2 call for D was not verified on the DNA. TRBV12-1 is classified as a pseudogene. This CDR3 contains 14 residues. The CDR3 reads CASSSIAVSYEQYF. The CDR3 bases are TGTGCCAGCAGCTCAATAGCGGTTTCCTACGAGCAGTACTTC.

The chain carries TRBV10-1 and TRBJ2-7; TRBD1 aligns across 7 bases. CDR1 WNHNN and CDR2 SYGVQD come from the germline V gene (reference sequence). This CDR3 comprises 19 residues. V gave up 6 bases and J gave up 2 bases; unmatched junction bases: 22. This CDR3 is CASRAGFGRTGKGAYEQYF. The CDR3 nucleotides are TGCGCCAGCAGAGCCGGTTTTGGTCGGACAGGCAAGGGAGCCTACGAGCAGTACTTC.

This chain links TRBV9 with TRBJ2-4, with D perhaps matching TRBD1 (8 bases). CDR3 length equals 17 residues. Trimming left V 3 bases short and J 9 bases short, with 25 bases between. CDR1 and CDR2 from the germline V gene are SGDLS and YYNGEE. This chain's CDR3 is CASSAGGGTGVGLIQYF. CDR3 bases: TGTGCCAGCAGCGCGGGGGGAGGGACAGGCGTCGGACTCATTCAGTACTTC.

This clone was counted once. The V gene is TRBV7-3, the J gene TRBJ2-1; 8 bases agree with TRBD1. V shed 3 bases, J shed 4 bases, and the junction held 11 bases outside the gene matches. CDR1 and CDR2 (germline): SGHTA, FQGTGA. CDR3 size: 17 residues. CDR3 nucleotide sequence: TGTGCCAGCAGCTTGACGGGCGGGACAGGTGTATACAATGAGCAGTTCTTC. Translated: CASSLTGGTGVYNEQFF.

V and J are TRBV6-5 and TRBJ2-1, with D possibly matching TRBD1 (5 bases). The CDR3 sequence is 12 residues long. Germline-derived CDR1 and CDR2 are MNHEY and SVGAGI. V lost 5 bases and J 7 bases, leaving 9 bases between the germline ends. The DNA for the CDR3 is TGTGCCAGCAGTATGACAGCGAATGAGCAGTTCTTC. The encoded protein is CASSMTANEQFF.

The chain links TRBV6-5 to TRBJ1-3, with D tentatively TRBD1 (6 bases). Trimming took 7 bases from V and 3 from J, leaving 16 bases between them. Germline CDR1 MNHEY, CDR2 SVGAGI. CDR3 length: 15 residues. The chain's CDR3 is CASKPGELGGNTIYF. The DNA of the CDR3 is TGTGCCAGCAAGCCAGGGGAGCTAGGTGGAAACACCATATATTTT.

V and J are TRBV2 and TRBJ2-4; weak D call: TRBD1 (5 bases). V was trimmed by 1 base and J by 8 bases, leaving 15 bases between them. This CDR3 is built from 15 residues. The germline CDR1 and CDR2 sequences are SNHLY and FYNNEI. The CDR3 region is CASSEGGQGRDIQYF. The CDR3 bases are TGTGCCAGCAGTGAAGGGGGTCAGGGTAGGGACATTCAGTACTTC.

The chain couples TRBV9 to TRBJ2-7, with 9 bases lining up with TRBD1. The CDR3 covers 16 residues. Germline CDR1 is SGDLS and CDR2 is YYNGEE. V lost 2 bases and J lost 5; bases outside the gene matches: 11. CDR3: CASSVGLGTGQHEQYF. CDR3 coding DNA: TGTGCCAGCAGCGTGGGGCTCGGGACAGGGCAACACGAGCAGTACTTC.

The chain uses TRBV10-3 and TRBJ1-4; TRBD1 aligns across 9 bases. Trimming took 3 bases from V and 7 from J; bases not matched to a gene: 3. The CDR3 is 14 amino acids. CDR1 and CDR2 (germline): ENHRY, SYGVKD. The CDR3 is CAISEQGAGEKLFF. The CDR3 bases are TGTGCCATCAGTGAACAGGGGGCGGGTGAAAAACTGTTTTTT.

This sequence joins TRBV2 and TRBJ2-5; 11 bases agree with TRBD2. This CDR3 has 16 amino acids. Germline CDR1 and CDR2: SNHLY and FYNNEI. The ends lost 5 bases at V and 2 bases at J; junction bases unmatched: 7. This CDR3 reads CASSLLAGGPQETQYF. DNA of the CDR3: TGTGCCAGCAGTCTTCTAGCGGGGGGACCTCAAGAGACCCAGTACTTC.